This is a list of T cell receptor beta chains from one sample in a study of T cells in localized non-small cell lung cancer. The data were produced by immunoSEQ multiplex PCR, yet TCRdb's version contains in-frame clones alone and is incomplete. The sample comprises around 1,700 clones, around a quarter of which are singletons, and over 15% rests with the top ten. This specimen consisted of normal lung tissue next to the tumor, obtained before any cancer treatment. These receptors originate from a female donor aged 60 or older with stage II lung adenocarcinoma. Each CDR3 is given with its conserved first and last residue. D genes are given only for firm matches. A clone size is listed for some rows: how often the clone was seen (once, few, many), or a class if it is expanded.

>few|TRBJ1-5|NA|TRBV9|13
TGTGCCAGCACGGTCACTCTCAACCAGCCCCAGCATTTT
CASTVTLNQPQHF
>medium-sized|TRBJ1-1|NA|TRBV11-3|16
TGTGCCAGCAGCCTGTCCGCACAAGGGGGGGACACTGAAGCTTTCTTT
CASSLSAQGGDTEAFF
>once|TRBJ1-3|NA|TRBV28|12
TGTGCCAGCAGTTTCGGGGAAAACACCATATATTTT
CASSFGENTIYF
>NA|TRBJ2-3|TRBD1|TRBV14|14
TGTGCCAGCAGCCGAGGACAGGGTTCAGATACGCAGTATTTT
CASSRGQGSDTQYF
>NA|TRBJ2-1|NA|TRBV10-2|16
TGCGCCAGCAAGGAAGAAGGCGGCGGAGCCTACAATGAGCAGTTCTTC
CASKEEGGGAYNEQFF
>few|TRBJ2-7|TRBD1|TRBV11-3|14
TGTGCCAGCAGCAGTGGGGACAGGGCCTACGAGCAGTACTTC
CASSSGDRAYEQYF
>few|TRBJ1-5|TRBD1|TRBV9|15
TGTGCCAGCAGGGGGGACAGGGCCACCAATCAGCCCCAGCATTTT
CASRGDRATNQPQHF
>medium-sized|TRBJ1-1|NA|TRBV7-2|13
TGTGCCAGCAGCTTTGGTTTCGGCACTGAAGCTTTCTTT
CASSFGFGTEAFF
>NA|TRBJ2-5|NA|TRBV29-1|14
TGCAGCGTTGGCGAGGGGGCGCGGGGGGAGACCCAGTACTTC
CSVGEGARGETQYF
>NA|TRBJ2-6|NA|TRBV28|13
TGTGCCACCCTTTATTCTGGGGCCAACGTCCTGACTTTC
CATLYSGANVLTF
>few|TRBJ2-5|NA|TRBV7-6|18
TGTGCCAGCAGCTTAGGAGGAGTTATCCCCTTTGGGCGAGAGACCCAGTACTTC
CASSLGGVIPFGRETQYF
>once|TRBJ2-7|NA|TRBV29-1|14
TGCAGCGTCCTTAATGACGGGAGCTCCTACGAGCAGTACTTC
CSVLNDGSSYEQYF
>NA|TRBJ2-1|TRBD2|TRBV5-1|21
TGCGCCAGCAGCCCCCTAGACAGCGGGAGGGCCGAACTAGGGTCCTACAATGAGCAGTTCTTC
CASSPLDSGRAELGSYNEQFF
>few|TRBJ1-5|NA|TRBV6-8|13
TGTGCCAGCAGTTACTCGGAAAATCAGCCCCAGCATTTT
CASSYSENQPQHF
>few|TRBJ2-7|NA|TRBV4-1|14
TGCGCCAGCAGCCAAGGGGCAGGGGATCGCGAGCAGTACTTC
CASSQGAGDREQYF
>NA|TRBJ2-7|TRBD2|TRBV5-1|15
TGCGCCAGCAGCTTCCGGACTAGCGGCATCTACGAGCAGTACTTC
CASSFRTSGIYEQYF
>few|TRBJ2-7|TRBD2|TRBV15|15
TGTGCCACCAGCAGTGGGGCTAGCGGGAACTACGAGCAGTACTTC
CATSSGASGNYEQYF
>few|TRBJ2-7|NA|TRBV7-6|16
TGTGCCAGCAGCTTGGGTCTGGGCTCTATTATCTACGAGCAGTACTTC
CASSLGLGSIIYEQYF
>few|TRBJ1-1|NA|TRBV9|14
TGTGCCAGCAGCGAGCAGGACTTGGGCACTGAAGCTTTCTTT
CASSEQDLGTEAFF
>NA|TRBJ2-3|NA|TRBV19|14
TGTGCCAGTAGTCAGAAAGCGGACACAGATACGCAGTATTTT
CASSQKADTDTQYF
>NA|TRBJ1-1|TRBD1|TRBV29-1|13
TGCAGCGTTGAAGACCCCGGACAGGTGGGAGCTTTCTTT
CSVEDPGQVGAFF
>NA|TRBJ2-7|TRBD2|TRBV5-1|17
TGCGCCAGCAGCCTCGGGACTAGCGGGAGGGAAACCTACGAGCAGTACTTC
CASSLGTSGRETYEQYF